This TCR beta chain was documented in a study of blood T cells in healthy people across ages. The wider study: Template switching picked up about one barcoded beta molecule for each two T cells.

Trimming stripped 0 bases from V and 6 bases from J, with 9 bases between. Germline V gives CDR1 LGHNA, CDR2 YNFKEQ. The CDR3 is 14 residues long. Combining a sample-barcoded 5' primer with a J-beta primer mix, a second PCR ran for 7 to 11 cycles. TCRdb passed the 5' RACE reads through MiXCR, listing each CDR3 protein once. The repertoire has fewer than 900,000 distinct CDR3 sequences, around half of them found once; the top ten carry around a third. This clonotype was detected a few times. This TCR derives from a woman between 55 and 75 years old in good health. V usage is TRBV4-2 and J usage is TRBJ2-1; D is unclear. Input material: blood. CDR3 in DNA: TGTGCCAGCAGCCAAGATGCGGCGGCCAATGAGCAGTTCTTC. Translation gives CASSQDAAANEQFF.